The 14 T cell receptor beta chains presented below share a single source sample, sequenced in a study of beta chain features in type 1 diabetes. Expressed TCRB transcripts were sequenced because the entire RNA isolate underwent reverse transcription. TCRdb keeps only in-frame clones here, not all; method: immunoSEQ multiplex PCR. Here the sample spans approximately 470,000 clones, about 30% being singletons. Sequences were obtained from naive CD4+ T cells from blood. The receptors were sampled from a man in his late teens or twenties in good health.

The CDR3 region is CAFSTGTGIYNEQFF. The DNA for the CDR3 is TGTGCCTTCTCAACCGGGACAGGCATATACAATGAGCAGTTCTTC. The rearrangement links TRBV30 to TRBJ2-1; 8 positions match TRBD1. Trimming removed 7 bases from V and 4 bases from J; junction bases left unmatched: 12. The CDR3 loop spans 15 amino acids. CDR1 GTSNPN and CDR2 SVGIG come from the germline V gene (reference sequence).

This chain's CDR3 is CASRETKNIQYF. Written as DNA, the CDR3 is TGTGCCAGCAGGGAGACCAAAAACATTCAGTACTTC. The chain links TRBV2 to TRBJ2-4; D is ambiguous. Germline V gives CDR1 SNHLY, CDR2 FYNNEI. This CDR3 region has 12 residues. Between the trimmed V and J ends, which lost 6 bases and 2 bases, there was a span of 5 bases.

The V gene is TRBV9, the J gene TRBJ2-7, with D possibly TRBD1 on 5 matching bases. Between the trimmed V and J ends, which lost 2 bases and 7 bases, there was a span of 16 bases. The CDR3 contains 14 residues. Germline loops: CDR1 SGDLS, CDR2 YYNGEE. CDR3 in amino acids: CASSVREDLGEQYF. The CDR3 coding sequence is TGTGCCAGCAGCGTCAGGGAAGATCTTGGGGAGCAGTACTTC. Complete variable domain (other parts from reference TRBV9 and TRBJ2-7): DSGVTQTPKHLITATGQRVTLRCSPRSGDLSVYWYQQSLDQGLQFLIQYYNGEERAKGNILERFSAQQFPDLHSELNLSSLELGDSALYFCASSVREDLGEQYFGPGTRLTVT.

The chain links TRBV2 to TRBJ2-2; TRBD1 is a possible D gene (7 bases). CDR3 length equals 14 residues. CDR1 is SNHLY, CDR2 FYNNEI, per germline. V was shortened by 6 bases and J by 4 bases, with 12 bases between the two germline ends. CDR3 loop: CASRRQGGTGELFF. DNA of the CDR3: TGTGCCAGCAGAAGACAGGGAGGCACCGGGGAGCTGTTTTTT. The variable domain in full, with the rest retrieved from reference TRBV2 and TRBJ2-2, is EPEVTQTPSHQVTQMGQEVILRCVPISNHLYFYWYRQILGQKVEFLVSFYNNEISEKSEIFDDQFSVERPDGSNFTLKIRSTKLEDSAMYFCASRRQGGTGELFFGEGSRLTVL.

This clone appeared a few times. J is TRBJ2-3 and V is TRBV29-1; tentatively, D is TRBD1 (6 bases). CDR1 is SQVTM, CDR2 ANQGSEA, per germline. The CDR3 runs to 15 residues. With 6 bases removed from V and 9 bases from J, the gap between germline ends came to 25 bases. The CDR3 spells CSVHFRGGLERTQYF. The CDR3 DNA is TGCAGCGTACACTTCAGAGGGGGTTTAGAACGAACGCAGTATTTT.

This clone was counted between two and nine times. V usage is TRBV15 and J usage is TRBJ2-4, with D perhaps TRBD2 (5 bases). Trimming shortened V by 8 bases and J by 6 bases, and 14 bases separated the two germline ends. Germline V gives CDR1 LNHNV, CDR2 YYDKDF (reference sequence). CDR3 length equals 13 residues. The CDR3 region is CATRPRVGNIQYF. The CDR3 DNA reads as TGTGCCACCCGCCCGAGGGTCGGAAACATTCAGTACTTC.

This clone was seen just once. The chain recombines TRBV19 with TRBJ2-7; D is uncertain. This CDR3 has 12 residues. With 5 bases removed from V and 2 bases from J, the gap between germline ends came to 7 bases. The germline gives CDR1 LNHDA, CDR2 SQIVND (reference sequence). This CDR3 is CASSPSTYEQYF. The CDR3 DNA is TGTGCCAGTAGTCCCTCGACCTACGAGCAGTACTTC.

This clone was counted between two and nine times. This chain links TRBV30 with TRBJ1-1; D gene unclear. V lost 0 bases, J lost 2 bases, and 10 bases lay in between. Germline-derived CDR1 and CDR2 are GTSNPN and SVGIG (reference sequence). CDR3 length: 14 amino acids. The CDR3 sequence: CAWSVAAANTEAFF. The CDR3 DNA follows: TGTGCCTGGAGTGTAGCGGCAGCAAACACTGAAGCTTTCTTT.

Worth noting for this clone: Other DNA sequences of this sample code for an identical CDR3. This chain joins TRBV29-1 and TRBJ1-2, with TRBD1 matching 7 bases. The CDR3 length is 12 residues. Trimming at V came to 7 bases and at J to 1 base, leaving 3 bases not matched to a gene. Per germline, CDR1 SQVTM and CDR2 ANQGSEA. The CDR3 loop is CSARQGNYGYTF. The CDR3, as DNA: TGCAGCGCCCGACAGGGTAACTATGGCTACACCTTC.

The CDR3: CASGDYEQYF. The CDR3 coding sequence is TGTGCCAGCGGAGATTACGAGCAGTACTTC. This sequence joins TRBV7-9 and TRBJ2-7, with D hard to call. CDR1 is SEHNR and CDR2 is FQNEAQ in the germline V gene (reference sequence). The V end was cut by 8 bases, the J end by 4 bases, with 6 bases between. The CDR3 totals 10 residues.

The chain couples TRBV7-9 to TRBJ2-7; 9 positions match TRBD1. Unmatched junction bases numbered 10, after V lost 5 bases and J lost 5 bases. Germline V gene sequence: CDR1 SEHNR, CDR2 FQNEAQ (reference sequence). This CDR3 has 15 amino acids. This chain's CDR3 is CASSHGDRERNEQYF. The CDR3 nucleotides read TGTGCCAGCAGCCACGGGGACAGGGAAAGGAACGAGCAGTACTTC.

Only a few counts were recorded for this clone. The junction differs from germline at one of its ends, possibly a read error. V and J are TRBV29-1 and TRBJ1-1; D possibly corresponds to TRBD1 (5 bases). There are 12 residues in the CDR3. Germline V gene sequence: CDR1 SQVTM, CDR2 ANQGSEA. The CDR3 region has the DNA TGCAGCGTTGCGCGGACGGACACTGAATCTTTCTTT. This encodes CSVARTDTESFF.

The DNA for the CDR3 is TGTGCCAGCAACCTCGACGGGGTAGCGCCGGCGCATACGCAGTATTTT. Its translation is CASNLDGVAPAHTQYF. The rearrangement joins TRBV7-9 to TRBJ2-3; maybe TRBD2 (5 bases). Germline CDR1 reads SEHNR; CDR2 reads FQNEAQ (reference sequence). V lost 7 bases and J 7 bases, leaving 24 bases between the germline ends. The CDR3 is 16 amino acids.

In its sample, this clone was seen a few times. V is TRBV29-1 and J is TRBJ2-3; TRBD2 matches at 12 bases. This CDR3 has 16 amino acids. V trimming: 0 bases; J trimming: 5 bases; junction bases outside the gene matches: 6. Per germline, CDR1 SQVTM and CDR2 ANQGSEA. The CDR3 bases are TGCAGCGTTGAAGATGCTAGCGGGAGGGAAAGAGATACGCAGTATTTT. Protein: CSVEDASGRERDTQYF.